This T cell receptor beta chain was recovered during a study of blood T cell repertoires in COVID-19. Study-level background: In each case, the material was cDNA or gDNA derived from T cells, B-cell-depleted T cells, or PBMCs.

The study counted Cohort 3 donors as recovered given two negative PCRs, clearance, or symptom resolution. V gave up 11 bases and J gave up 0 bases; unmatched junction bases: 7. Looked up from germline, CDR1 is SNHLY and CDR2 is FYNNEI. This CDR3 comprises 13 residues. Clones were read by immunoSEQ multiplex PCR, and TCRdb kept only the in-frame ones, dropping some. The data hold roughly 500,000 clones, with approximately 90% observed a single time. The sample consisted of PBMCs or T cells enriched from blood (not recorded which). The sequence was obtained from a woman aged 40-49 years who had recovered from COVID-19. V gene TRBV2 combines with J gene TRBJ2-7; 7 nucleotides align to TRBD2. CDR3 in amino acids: CARRRESSYEQYF. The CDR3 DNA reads TGTGCCCGCCGGCGGGAGAGCTCCTACGAGCAGTACTTC.